These 9 T cell receptor beta chains were all obtained from the same sample, sequenced in a study of blood T cell repertoires in COVID-19. Generated by immunoSEQ multiplex PCR, the TCRdb table keeps only in-frame clones and is missing some. This sample carries under 300,000 clones, approximately 86% of them seen once, and the ten largest clones take approximately 5%. The sample was peripheral blood. The receptors derive from a woman of 80 years or more with active or convalescent COVID-19.

Concerning this clone: Other DNA sequences in this sample translate to the same CDR3. The genes are TRBV5-1 and TRBJ1-6; TRBD1 agrees at 9 bases. CDR3 length equals 16 residues. V dropped 0 bases and J dropped 3; count of bases not matched to a gene: 1. The V gene's germline CDR1 is SGHRS and CDR2 YFSETQ. CDR3: CASSLGTGDYNSPLHF. The CDR3 bases are TGCGCCAGCAGCTTGGGGACAGGGGACTATAATTCACCCCTCCACTTT.

The V call is TRBV28, the J call TRBJ1-2; D gene ambiguous. Germline CDR1 MDHEN, CDR2 SYDVKM. The CDR3 consists of 13 residues. V shed 5 bases and J shed 8 bases, with 15 bases lying between them. The DNA of the CDR3 is TGTGCCAGCAGTCTAAGGGAGGATAGAGGCTACACCTTC. This translates into CASSLREDRGYTF.

V usage is TRBV7-9 and J usage is TRBJ2-3, with TRBD2 as a possible D gene (5 bases). The germline gives CDR1 SEHNR, CDR2 FQNEAQ (reference sequence). This CDR3 comprises 16 residues. V was pared by 3 bases and J by 1 base, with 14 bases between. CDR3 sequence reads: CASSLGDYQRTDTQYF. The CDR3 region has the DNA TGTGCCAGCAGCTTGGGTGACTATCAGCGCACAGATACGCAGTATTTT.

The chain joins TRBV7-9 to TRBJ2-5; weak D call: TRBD1 (6 bases). The V gene's germline CDR1 is SEHNR and CDR2 FQNEAQ (reference sequence). V was pared by 11 bases and J by 1 base, with 14 bases between. This CDR3 has 13 residues. CDR3 protein: CASHRDTQETQYF. The CDR3, as DNA: TGTGCCTCGCACAGGGACACCCAAGAGACCCAGTACTTC.

CDR3 protein: CASRDNRGGSDTIYF. CDR3 bases: TGTGCCAGCAGGGATAACAGGGGGGGTTCGGACACCATATATTTT. This sequence joins TRBV2 and TRBJ1-3, with TRBD1 identical over 8 bases. Losses at the gene ends were 6 bases for V and 8 bases for J; bases not matched to a gene: 12. The CDR3 covers 15 residues. Germline V gene data show CDR1 as SNHLY and CDR2 as FYNNEI. Based on the CDR3 plus reference TRBV2 and TRBJ1-3, the full variable domain is EPEVTQTPSHQVTQMGQEVILRCVPISNHLYFYWYRQILGQKVEFLVSFYNNEISEKSEIFDDQFSVERPDGSNFTLKIRSTKLEDSAMYFCASRDNRGGSDTIYFGEGSWLTVV.

This chain links TRBV28 with TRBJ2-1; TRBD1 matches at 7 bases. Germline trimming cut 2 bases from V and 6 bases from J; bases unmatched to any gene: 4. The CDR3 is 14 amino acids. Germline CDR1 MDHEN, CDR2 SYDVKM. The CDR3 DNA follows: TGTGCCAGCAGTTTAGGACAGGTAATCAATGAGCAGTTCTTC. It encodes CASSLGQVINEQFF. Together with reference TRBV28 and TRBJ2-1, the CDR3 gives the full variable domain: DVKVTQSSRYLVKRTGEKVFLECVQDMDHENMFWYRQDPGLGLRLIYFSYDVKMKEKGDIPEGYSVSREKKERFSLILESASTNQTSMYLCASSLGQVINEQFFGPGTRLTVL.

This chain links TRBV5-6 with TRBJ1-5; 8 bases align to TRBD1. After removal of 2 bases from V and 2 bases from J, the junction contained 15 bases not matched to a gene. The CDR3 consists of 19 residues. The germline V gene encodes CDR1 SGHDT and CDR2 YYEEEE. As DNA, the CDR3 is TGTGCCAGCAGCTTCGACTTAGGACAGGGACAACTGGGCAATCAGCCCCAGCATTTT. Translated: CASSFDLGQGQLGNQPQHF. Complete variable domain (other parts from reference TRBV5-6 and TRBJ1-5): DAGVTQSPTHLIKTRGQQVTLRCSPKSGHDTVSWYQQALGQGPQFIFQYYEEEERQRGNFPDRFSGHQFPNYSSELNVNALLLGDSALYLCASSFDLGQGQLGNQPQHFGDGTRLSIL.

This chain links TRBV5-1 with TRBJ1-5, with TRBD1 as a possible D gene (5 bases). The V end was cut by 4 bases, the J end by 5 bases, with 16 bases between. Germline V CDR1 and CDR2: SGHRS, YFSETQ. The CDR3 runs to 15 residues. DNA for the CDR3: TGCGCCAGCAGCCCCGACAGAGTTGGGGATCAGCCCCAGCATTTT. Translation gives CASSPDRVGDQPQHF.

The gene calls are TRBV28 and TRBJ1-1; no clear D. Trimming shortened V by 6 bases and J by 1 base, and 12 bases separated the two germline ends. The CDR3 is made up of 14 amino acids. Per the germline V gene, CDR1 is MDHEN and CDR2 is SYDVKM. The CDR3 region has the DNA TGTGCCAGCAGCAAGAGGTTGGGGAACACTGAAGCTTTCTTT. Translated: CASSKRLGNTEAFF.